Below, 32 T cell receptor beta chains from the same sample are listed, as sequenced in a study of molecular identifiers for immune sequencing clone quantification. TCRdb passed the PCR reads through MiXCR, listing each CDR3 protein once. Here the sample spans about 640,000 distinct CDR3 sequences, 15% to 20% being singletons. Sequencing was performed on naive CD8+ T cells from blood, with Jurkat cell RNA spiked in. Subset described: FACS-sorted CD8+CD4-CCR7+CD45RA+ naive T cells. All receptors come from a human donor in good health. Some libraries in this study had Jurkat cell RNA spiked in.

On this clonotype: Possible read error: a much larger clone is one base away. This rearrangement joins TRBV19 to TRBJ2-5; D may match TRBD1 or TRBD2 (5 bases each). This CDR3 comprises 15 residues. Germline V gene lookup returns CDR1 LNHDA and CDR2 SQIVND (reference sequence). The CDR3 here is CASSIARDGQEAQYF. Here the CDR3 DNA reads TGTGCCAGTAGTATAGCCCGGGACGGCCAAGAGGCCCAGTACTTC.

J is TRBJ1-3 and V is TRBV2; 10 positions match TRBD1. Germline values: CDR1 SNHLY, CDR2 FYNNEI. The V gene end was trimmed by 4 bases and the J gene end by 8 bases; junction bases not matched to a gene: 14. The CDR3 covers 17 residues. Here the CDR3 reads CASSGDRGSAPPDTIYF. The CDR3 DNA sequence: TGTGCCAGCAGTGGGGACAGGGGATCCGCGCCCCCCGACACCATATATTTT.

This clonotype was counted at least ten times. CDR3 sequence: CSARGLASMADTQYF. The CDR3 DNA reads as TGCAGTGCTAGGGGGTTGGCTAGCATGGCAGATACGCAGTATTTT. The rearrangement links TRBV20-1 to TRBJ2-3; D might be TRBD2 (5 bases). The V gene's germline CDR1 is DFQATT and CDR2 SNEGSKA (reference sequence). CDR3 length equals 15 residues. The V gene lost 3 bases and the J gene lost 4 bases, with 17 bases spanning the gap.

The chain employs TRBV10-3 and TRBJ1-3, with D unresolved. The CDR3 is 14 residues long. Trimming removed 3 bases from V and 1 base from J, with 7 bases in between. In germline, CDR1 is ENHRY, CDR2 SYGVKD. The CDR3, as DNA: TGTGCCATCAGTGATGTACCTTCTGGAAACACCATATATTTT. Encoded protein: CAISDVPSGNTIYF.

On this clonotype itself: This may be a read error, as it is one base from a much larger clone. This chain uses TRBV6-2 or TRBV6-3 with TRBJ2-5; 11 bases fit TRBD1. Germline V gives CDR1 MNHEY, CDR2 SVGEGT. The CDR3 length is 16 residues. The CDR3 loop is CACSPRTGGLEETQYF. The CDR3 DNA reads TGTGCCTGCAGCCCGAGGACAGGGGGCTTAGAAGAGACCCAGTACTTC.

This clonotype was detected many times. V gene TRBV7-9 combines with J gene TRBJ2-3, with D uncertain. Trimming cost V 5 bases and J 2 bases, with 20 bases left between them. The germline CDR1 and CDR2 sequences are SEHNR and FQNEAQ (reference sequence). The CDR3 is 17 amino acids. This CDR3 reads CASSPRLPPPDTDTQYF. The CDR3 nucleotides read TGTGCCAGCAGCCCTCGCCTGCCGCCCCCCGACACAGATACGCAGTATTTT.

The chain is built from TRBV20-1 and TRBJ1-1; D may be TRBD1 (5 bases). Trimming cost V 0 bases and J 6 bases, with 17 bases left between them. This CDR3 has 15 residues. CDR1 is DFQATT, CDR2 SNEGSKA, per germline (reference sequence). This CDR3 is CSARDPGSPGPEAFF. The CDR3 DNA reads as TGCAGTGCTAGAGATCCGGGGTCACCGGGACCTGAAGCTTTCTTT.

V and J are TRBV5-4 and TRBJ2-1; D is unresolved. This CDR3 is 12 amino acids long. V dropped 2 bases and J dropped 9 bases, with 9 bases sitting between them. Germline V CDR1 and CDR2: SGHNT, YYREEE (reference sequence). CDR3 sequence (DNA): TGTGCCAGCAGCTTTGGGTCGGCTGAGCAGTTCTTC. Its protein is CASSFGSAEQFF.

Remarks on this clonotype: Relative to the germline gene, one junction end is altered; a read error may explain this. The gene calls are TRBV20-1 and TRBJ2-3; D unresolved. CDR1 is DFQATT, CDR2 SNEGSKA, per germline (reference sequence). The CDR3 sequence is 14 residues long. In nucleotides, the CDR3 is TGCAGTGCTAGAGATTTGAGCCACACAGAAACGCAGTATTTT. Amino acid sequence: CSARDLSHTETQYF.

About this clonotype itself: At one boundary the junction diverges from the germline segment, which might be a read error. The chain employs TRBV28 and TRBJ1-3; 8 bases are a match to TRBD1. The CDR3 spans 15 residues. CDR1 is MDHEN, CDR2 SYDVKM, per germline. The DNA of the CDR3 is TGTGCCAGCAGTTACAGGGGGTGGACTGGAAACACCGTATATTTT. As protein: CASSYRGWTGNTVYF.

V is TRBV30 and J is TRBJ2-7; tentatively, D is TRBD2 (5 bases). The CDR3 covers 12 residues. V lost 5 bases to trimming and J lost 0 bases, with 8 bases between them. Germline loops: CDR1 GTSNPN, CDR2 SVGIG (reference sequence). This CDR3 reads CAWGGSSYEQYF. The CDR3 DNA reads TGTGCCTGGGGAGGTTCCTCCTACGAGCAGTACTTC.

The chain employs TRBV7-9 and TRBJ1-2; D not certain. CDR1 SEHNR and CDR2 FQNEAQ come from the germline V gene (reference sequence). CDR3 length equals 15 residues. V lost 4 bases and J 7 bases, leaving 19 bases between the germline ends. The CDR3, as DNA: TGTGCCAGCAGCTCAACCGACCCCTCGATGTTTGGCTACACCTTC. Translating it yields CASSSTDPSMFGYTF. Drawing the rest from reference TRBV7-9 and TRBJ1-2, the complete variable domain is DTGVSQNPRHKITKRGQNVTFRCDPISEHNRLYWYRQTLGQGPEFLTYFQNEAQLEKSRLLSDRFSAERPKGSFSTLEIQRTEQGDSAMYLCASSSTDPSMFGYTFGSGTRLTVV.

This clonotype was detected many times. V usage is TRBV7-7 and J usage is TRBJ2-3; D is possibly TRBD1 (6 bases). The CDR3 is 15 residues long. Germline assignment: CDR1 SSHAT and CDR2 FNYEAQ (reference sequence). Trimming left V 5 bases short and J 0 bases short, with 12 bases between. CDR3 residues: CASSPQGGSTDTQYF. The CDR3 coding sequence is TGTGCCAGCAGCCCCCAAGGGGGTAGCACAGATACGCAGTATTTT.

This clonotype came up many times. The V gene is TRBV6-5, the J gene TRBJ2-3; 11 nucleotides line up with TRBD2. Looked up from germline, CDR1 is MNHEY and CDR2 is SVGAGI. V was pared by 6 bases and J by 6 bases, with 8 bases of the junction left unmatched. The CDR3 is made up of 15 amino acids. In DNA form, the CDR3 reads TGTGCCAGCAGAGTTATAGCGGGGGGGGTGGATACGCAGTATTTT. Protein sequence: CASRVIAGGVDTQYF.

This clonotype was detected ten times or more. This chain links TRBV11-2 with TRBJ2-7; TRBD1 matches 7 bases. The germline V gene encodes CDR1 SGHAT and CDR2 FQNNGV. The V gene end was trimmed by 0 bases and the J gene end by 5 bases; junction bases not matched to a gene: 7. This CDR3 is built from 15 residues. The CDR3 region is CASSLDGTVSHEQYF. CDR3 nucleotide sequence: TGTGCCAGCAGCTTAGATGGGACAGTTTCCCACGAGCAGTACTTC.

The V gene is TRBV6-2 or TRBV6-3, the J gene TRBJ2-7; D unresolved. The CDR3 spans 16 residues. Germline lookup yields CDR1 MNHEY and CDR2 SVGEGT. V was cut by 0 bases and J by 3 bases, with 15 bases left in between. The CDR3 loop is CASSYSGISRSYEQYF. CDR3 nucleotide sequence: TGTGCCAGCAGTTACTCGGGGATTAGTCGAAGCTACGAGCAGTACTTC.

At least ten counts were recorded for this clonotype. The gene calls are TRBV27 and TRBJ2-7, with 7 bases fitting TRBD2. Unmatched junction bases numbered 4, after V lost 3 bases and J lost 2 bases. CDR3 length: 14 amino acids. In germline, CDR1 is MNHEY, CDR2 SMNVEV (reference sequence). The CDR3 loop reads CASSFSGITYEQYF. The CDR3 coding sequence is TGTGCCAGCAGTTTCAGCGGGATTACCTACGAGCAGTACTTC.

As concerns this clonotype: The junction departs from germline at one end; a sequencing error may be responsible. The chain uses TRBV19 and TRBJ2-7; 10 nucleotides match TRBD1. In germline, CDR1 is LNHDA, CDR2 SQIVND (reference sequence). The CDR3 totals 14 residues. The CDR3 DNA follows: TGTGCCAGTAGCTTCGGGACAGGGGAGTACGAGCAGTGCTTC. It yields the protein CASSFGTGEYEQCF.

A few counts support this clonotype. V gene TRBV27 combines with J gene TRBJ2-7, with D perhaps TRBD1 (6 bases). Deletions cut 3 bases from V and 3 bases from J, with 12 bases between. Looked up from germline, CDR1 is MNHEY and CDR2 is SMNVEV (reference sequence). CDR3 size: 14 residues. CDR3: CASSFQGRVYEQYF. CDR3 sequence (DNA): TGTGCCAGCAGTTTTCAGGGGAGAGTCTACGAGCAGTACTTC.

The J gene is TRBJ2-3, the V gene TRBV29-1; no definite D call. The CDR3 has 16 amino acids. Per the germline V gene, CDR1 is SQVTM and CDR2 is ANQGSEA. V lost 0 bases, J lost 2 bases, and 15 bases lay in between. This chain's CDR3 is CSVEDGRQDLTDTQYF. CDR3 nucleotide sequence: TGCAGCGTTGAAGATGGTAGGCAGGATCTCACAGATACGCAGTATTTT.

The table lists this clonotype with a few counts. The chain has TRBV27 and TRBJ1-2; tentatively, D is TRBD1 (6 bases). Trimming took 3 bases from V and 4 from J, leaving 9 bases between them. Germline-derived CDR1 and CDR2 are MNHEY and SMNVEV (reference sequence). The CDR3 runs 13 residues. The CDR3 reads CASSFGTTYGYTF. For the CDR3, the DNA is TGTGCCAGCAGTTTTGGGACAACCTATGGCTACACCTTC.

Notes on this clonotype: A read error is possible here, since a much larger clone lies one base away. The V and J genes are TRBV29-1 and TRBJ2-3; D tentatively fits TRBD1 or TRBD2 (6 bases each). This CDR3 has 17 amino acids. V was pared by 0 bases and J by 5 bases, with 21 bases between. Germline V gene sequence: CDR1 SQVTM, CDR2 ANQGSEA. CDR3 in amino acids: CSVEDKGGPTWEDTQYF. The DNA of the CDR3 is TGCAGCGTTGAAGATAAAGGGGGGCCGACCTGGGAAGATACGCAGTATTTT.

V and J are TRBV6-2 or TRBV6-3 and TRBJ1-6; 11 bases line up with TRBD1. V was pared by 2 bases and J by 10 bases, with 13 bases of the junction left unmatched. There are 18 residues in the CDR3. Germline V gene data show CDR1 as MNHEY and CDR2 as SVGEGT. The CDR3, as DNA: TGTGCCAGCAGTTACCCGCCGTGGGACAGGGGGACGATGTCACCCCTCCACTTT. Translated, it gives CASSYPPWDRGTMSPLHF.

About this clonotype: A much larger clone is a single base away; this may be a read error. The chain combines TRBV30 with TRBJ2-1; D may be TRBD2 (6 bases). The CDR3 contains 13 residues. From germline, CDR1 is GTSNPN and CDR2 SVGIG (reference sequence). CDR3 sequence reads: CAWSTGTYNGQFF. The CDR3 nucleotides are TGTGCCTGGAGTACCGGGACTTACAATGGGCAGTTCTTC.

In its sample, this clonotype was seen many times. The CDR3 loop is CASSLIQGGTEAFF. As DNA, the CDR3 is TGCGCCAGCAGCTTGATACAGGGGGGCACTGAAGCTTTCTTT. V is TRBV5-1 and J is TRBJ1-1; TRBD1 matches 8 bases. V was clipped by 1 base and J by 4 bases; unmatched bases: 3. The CDR3 is 14 amino acids. Per the germline V gene, CDR1 is SGHRS and CDR2 is YFSETQ. The variable domain in full, completed from reference TRBV5-1 and TRBJ1-1, reads KAGVTQTPRYLIKTRGQQVTLSCSPISGHRSVSWYQQTPGQGLQFLFEYFSETQRNKGNFPGRFSGRQFSNSRSEMNVSTLELGDSALYLCASSLIQGGTEAFFGQGTRLTVV.

V and J are TRBV20-1 and TRBJ1-4; 10 bases fit TRBD1. Looked up from germline, CDR1 is DFQATT and CDR2 is SNEGSKA (reference sequence). Trimming at V came to 8 bases and at J to 1 base, leaving 10 bases not matched to a gene. The CDR3 covers 16 residues. CDR3 protein: CSTPWDRGLTNEKLFF. CDR3 nucleotide sequence: TGCAGTACACCGTGGGACAGGGGCCTAACTAATGAAAAACTGTTTTTT.

This clonotype was seen at least ten times. The CDR3 here is CASSHGQGLYEQYF. The CDR3, as DNA: TGTGCCAGCAGCCATGGACAGGGACTCTACGAGCAGTACTTC. This rearrangement joins TRBV27 to TRBJ2-7; TRBD1 matches at 8 bases. Germline values: CDR1 MNHEY, CDR2 SMNVEV (reference sequence). The CDR3 extends over 14 amino acids. Trimming at V came to 6 bases and at J to 3 bases, leaving 7 bases not matched to a gene.

This clonotype was seen ten or more times. The rearrangement uses TRBV29-1 and TRBJ2-3; TRBD1 is a possible D gene (6 bases). Germline CDR1 SQVTM, CDR2 ANQGSEA. V was cut by 1 base and J by 1 base, with 15 bases left in between. The CDR3 is 16 amino acids. The CDR3 sequence is CSVEVVQQGRTDTQYF. In DNA form, the CDR3 reads TGCAGCGTTGAAGTGGTTCAACAGGGACGCACAGATACGCAGTATTTT.

There are many counts of this clonotype. The chain uses TRBV7-9 and TRBJ2-3; a possible D gene is TRBD1 (6 bases). CDR1 and CDR2 (germline): SEHNR, FQNEAQ (reference sequence). The germline V and J ends were trimmed by 4 bases and 2 bases, with 10 bases remaining between them. The CDR3 is made up of 14 amino acids. CDR3 amino acids: CASSSRTVTDTQYF. The DNA of the CDR3 is TGTGCCAGCAGCTCCAGGACAGTCACAGATACGCAGTATTTT.

This clonotype was recorded at least ten times. The rearrangement links TRBV21-1 to TRBJ2-7; the table calls TRBD1, which could not be checked here. TRBV21-1 is an annotated pseudogene. The CDR3 has 14 amino acids. The CDR3 region has the DNA TGTGCCAGCAGCAAGACCCGGGGGTCCTACGAGCAGTACTTC. Protein sequence: CASSKTRGSYEQYF.

This clonotype was counted only a few times. V gene TRBV7-2 combines with J gene TRBJ1-1; tentative D call: TRBD1 (5 bases). The V gene's germline CDR1 is SGHTA and CDR2 FQGNSA. The CDR3 runs to 16 residues. Trimming left V 5 bases short and J 0 bases short, with 16 bases between. The CDR3 sequence: CASSGRDGTMNTEAFF. The DNA for the CDR3 is TGTGCCAGCAGCGGACGGGACGGTACAATGAACACTGAAGCTTTCTTT.

There are many counts of this clonotype. V is TRBV6-6 and J is TRBJ1-5; D not certain. Trimming stripped 0 bases from V and 2 bases from J, with 8 bases between. The CDR3 loop spans 15 amino acids. The V gene's germline CDR1 is MNHNY and CDR2 SVGAGI (reference sequence). The CDR3 bases are TGTGCCAGCAGTTACTCGCCTTTCGGCAATCAGCCCCAGCATTTT. Its protein product is CASSYSPFGNQPQHF.